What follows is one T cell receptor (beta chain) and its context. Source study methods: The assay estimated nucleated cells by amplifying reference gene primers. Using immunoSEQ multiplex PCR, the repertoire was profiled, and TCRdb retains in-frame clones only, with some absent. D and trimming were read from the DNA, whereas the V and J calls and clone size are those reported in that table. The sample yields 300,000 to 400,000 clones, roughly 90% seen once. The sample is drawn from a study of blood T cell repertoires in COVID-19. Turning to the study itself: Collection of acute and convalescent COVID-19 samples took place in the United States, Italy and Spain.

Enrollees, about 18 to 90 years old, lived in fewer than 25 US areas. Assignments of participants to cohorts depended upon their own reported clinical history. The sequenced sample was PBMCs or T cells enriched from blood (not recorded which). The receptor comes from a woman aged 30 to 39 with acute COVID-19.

The CDR3 nucleotides read TGTGCCAGCAGCTCAACCTGGACAGGGGATGGCTACACCTTC. Amino acid sequence: CASSSTWTGDGYTF. The rearrangement uses TRBV5-5 and TRBJ1-2; the match to TRBD1 covers 9 bases. The ends lost 3 bases at V and 6 bases at J; junction bases unmatched: 6. Germline lookup yields CDR1 SGHKS and CDR2 YYEKEE (reference sequence). This CDR3 has 14 residues.